The T cell receptor (beta chain) under discussion was sequenced for a study of blood T cell repertoires in COVID-19. Study-wide context: The samples span acute and convalescent COVID-19 from the United States, Italy and Spain.

Authors' analysis steps: Amplification of reference gene primers provided the estimated nucleated cell counts. TCRdb's table, derived via immunoSEQ multiplex PCR, lists solely in-frame clones and lacks some. That table furnishes V, J and clone size, whereas the DNA furnished D and trimming. This sample has roughly 42,000 clones; 80% to 90% occur once, and the top ten carry roughly 6.2%. This clone was recorded only once. Germline-derived CDR1 and CDR2 are KGHSH and LQKENI. Trimming took 3 bases from V and 3 from J; bases not matched to a gene: 3. The CDR3 loop spans 14 amino acids. This sequence was found in a human donor in a cohort sampled during active COVID-19. The V gene is TRBV18, the J gene TRBJ2-5; 8 bases are a match to TRBD1. What was sequenced was peripheral blood. This chain's CDR3 is CASSPPGQEETQYF. DNA of the CDR3: TGTGCCAGCTCACCGCCGGGACAGGAAGAGACCCAGTACTTC.